The TCR beta chain described here comes from a study of blood T cells in healthy people across ages. V dropped 4 bases and J dropped 6; count of bases not matched to a gene: 6. The CDR3 runs 15 residues. Looked up from germline, CDR1 is SNHLY and CDR2 is FYNNEI. Using a J-beta primer mix together with a sample-barcoded 5' primer, a second PCR was run for roughly 7 to 11 cycles. The yield of each sample was at least 3 million CDR3-containing paired-end reads. TCRdb re-called the 5' RACE reads through MiXCR, storing one row per CDR3 protein. In the table there are around 2 million distinct CDR3 sequences, roughly 43% of which are singletons.

The origin of this receptor is a human donor in good health. The chain uses TRBV2 and TRBJ1-6, with 7 bases matching TRBD1. Sequences were obtained from blood. The CDR3, as DNA: TGTGCCAGCAGTGTCGAGGGGGCGGGTAATTCACCCCTCCACTTT. Encoded protein: CASSVEGAGNSPLHF.